The rows below give T cell receptor beta chains drawn from one sample of a study of T-cell memory formation after mild COVID-19. TCRdb re-called the 5' RACE reads through MiXCR, storing one row per CDR3 protein. The table includes 350,000 to 500,000 distinct CDR3 sequences, 20% to 30% detected once. The sample was PBMCs or a T cell subset sorted from them (not recorded which). The receptors were sampled from an adult woman who had mild COVID-19 (a few samples of this study predate the infection). Cell type and time point are not known. The CDR3 runs from the conserved cysteine through the conserved F or W. The D gene is left open where the match is weak. A row's size may be missing; if present it is once, few, many or a size class.

d_call | clone_size | j_call | v_call | cdr3_nt | cdr3_aa
NA | NA | TRBJ2-3 | TRBV12-3/TRBV12-4 | TGTGCCAGCAGTTCAGGACAGTACACAGATACGCAGTATTTT | CASSSGQYTDTQYF
TRBD2 | NA | TRBJ2-7 | TRBV7-9 | TGTGCCAGCAGCTTAGTGGCTAGCGGGGGTTACGAGCAGTACTTC | CASSLVASGGYEQYF
TRBD2 | NA | TRBJ2-5 | TRBV4-1 | TGCGCCAGCAGCCTGTACTCGGGCGGGGGAGAGACCCAGTACTTC | CASSLYSGGGETQYF
NA | NA | TRBJ2-3 | TRBV24-1 | TGTGCCACCAGTGACCCTGGCTCAGATACGCAGTATTTT | CATSDPGSDTQYF
NA | NA | TRBJ2-1 | TRBV5-1 | TGCGCCAGCAGCTCCCCCTCCCCCCATGAGCAGTTCTTC | CASSSPSPHEQFF
NA | few | TRBJ2-7 | TRBV24-1 | TGTGCCACCAGTGATTTGAGGGGACCCGAGCAGTACTTC | CATSDLRGPEQYF
NA | NA | TRBJ1-1 | TRBV18 | TGTGCCAGCTCACCGCTGGAAATAAACACTGAAGCTTTCTTT | CASSPLEINTEAFF
NA | few | TRBJ2-2 | TRBV7-2 | TGTGCCAGCAGCCCTGGGCAGGGGCATCCGAACACCGGGGAGCTGTTTTTT | CASSPGQGHPNTGELFF
NA | few | TRBJ1-2 | TRBV20-1 | TGCAGTGCTAGTAGGGGTTCCCCCACTAACTATGGCTACACCTTC | CSASRGSPTNYGYTF
NA | NA | TRBJ1-2 | TRBV6-5 | TGTGCCAGCAGGGGGTCGGGAAGAAGGAGAGATGGCTACACCTTC | CASRGSGRRRDGYTF
NA | NA | TRBJ2-7 | TRBV10-3 | TGTGCCATCAAAACGAGGAGTACCTACGAGCAGTACTTC | CAIKTRSTYEQYF
NA | NA | TRBJ2-7 | TRBV7-2 | TGTGCCAGCAGCTCTCCCGGGACTGCCTCCTACGAGCAGTACTTC | CASSSPGTASYEQYF
NA | NA | TRBJ1-5 | TRBV20-1 | TGCAGTGCTAGCACAGGGCTTTATAGCAATCAGCCCCAGCATTTT | CSASTGLYSNQPQHF
NA | NA | TRBJ1-1 | TRBV5-1 | TGCGCCAGCAGCTTCTCGCCCGCGGGGAACACTGAAGCTTTCTTT | CASSFSPAGNTEAFF
TRBD1 | many | TRBJ2-1 | TRBV7-2 | TGTGCCAGCAGCTTCGGGGACAGGATCTCCTACAATGAGCAGTTCTTC | CASSFGDRISYNEQFF
TRBD1 | many | TRBJ1-4 | TRBV4-2 | TGTGCCAGCAGCCAAGGACAGGGGCAATATGAAAAACTGTTTTTT | CASSQGQGQYEKLFF
NA | few | TRBJ1-1 | TRBV2 | TGTGCCAGCAGTTTGCACGAAACTGAAGCTTTCTTT | CASSLHETEAFF
NA | NA | TRBJ2-7 | TRBV20-1 | TGCAGTGCTGGCCGTTATCGCGAGCAGTACTTC | CSAGRYREQYF
NA | few | TRBJ2-5 | TRBV6-2/TRBV6-3 | TGTGCCAGCAGTTCCAGGGAATTAAGTCTAGAGACCCAGTACTTC | CASSSRELSLETQYF
NA | NA | TRBJ2-1 | TRBV12-3/TRBV12-4 | TGTGCCAGCAGTCTAAGAGAGGCCTACAATGAGCAGTTCTTC | CASSLREAYNEQFF
TRBD2 | few | TRBJ2-3 | TRBV5-4 | TGTGCCAGCAGCTTTCGGACTCTAGCGGACACAGATACGCAGTATTTT | CASSFRTLADTDTQYF
NA | NA | TRBJ2-5 | TRBV11-3 | TGTGCCAGCAGCGAGGACAGCCAAGAGACCCAGTACTTC | CASSEDSQETQYF